What follows are 28 T cell receptor beta chains derived from one specimen sequenced in a study of shared clonotypes between healthy human individuals. Profiling relied on immunoSEQ multiplex PCR, and the TCRdb table lists in-frame clones only, not all of them. This sample has over a million clones, with approximately 97% found just once. The material sequenced was naive CD4+ T cells sorted from blood. As to subset: CD45RA+ positively selected. Receptor source: a young man in good health.

The chain combines TRBV18 with TRBJ2-2; TRBD2 matches at 15 bases. Germline-derived CDR1 and CDR2 are KGHSH and LQKENI. With 6 bases clipped from V and 1 base from J, the junction kept 9 bases outside the gene matches. The CDR3 runs to 19 residues. The CDR3 loop reads CASSHWGLAGGLNTGELFF. In DNA form, the CDR3 reads TGTGCCAGCTCTCACTGGGGACTAGCGGGAGGACTGAACACCGGGGAGCTGTTTTTT.

Regarding this clone: This specimen includes other DNA sequences encoding the same CDR3. The chain is built from TRBV6-5 and TRBJ1-1; no firm D call. The germline CDR1 and CDR2 sequences are MNHEY and SVGAGI. The CDR3 covers 13 residues. Trimming removed 0 bases from V and 1 base from J, with 3 bases in between. CDR3 sequence reads: CASSYSRNTEAFF. The CDR3 DNA reads TGTGCCAGCAGTTACTCGAGGAACACTGAAGCTTTCTTT.

The J gene is TRBJ2-7, the V gene TRBV2, with 11 nucleotides matching TRBD1. This CDR3 spans 14 amino acids. Looked up from germline, CDR1 is SNHLY and CDR2 is FYNNEI. The J segment lost 4 bases and the V segment lost 7 bases, leaving 6 bases of the junction unmatched. In nucleotides, the CDR3 is TGTGCCAGCAAGGGGACAGGGGGTTTGTACGAGCAGTACTTC. Protein sequence: CASKGTGGLYEQYF.

This clone turned up a few times. J is TRBJ1-4 and V is TRBV5-1; TRBD1 matches at 8 bases. CDR1 and CDR2 (germline): SGHRS, YFSETQ. V lost 4 bases, J lost 2 bases, and 13 bases stayed unmatched. The CDR3 runs 18 residues. The CDR3 DNA sequence: TGCGCCAGCAGCATCATCCCAGGGGGCCCGGGGACTAATGAAAAACTGTTTTTT. It specifies CASSIIPGGPGTNEKLFF.

The chain recombines TRBV29-1 with TRBJ2-3; 8 bases are shared with TRBD1. The CDR3 length is 12 residues. V was pared by 6 bases and J by 5 bases, with 4 bases of the junction left unmatched. Per the germline V gene, CDR1 is SQVTM and CDR2 is ANQGSEA. The CDR3: CSVDRAGDTQYF. The CDR3 DNA reads as TGCAGCGTGGACAGGGCTGGAGATACGCAGTATTTT.

The gene calls are TRBV19 and TRBJ1-1; the D gene is possibly TRBD1 (5 bases). V was cut by 7 bases and J by 1 base, with 10 bases left in between. CDR1 is LNHDA and CDR2 is SQIVND in the germline V gene (reference sequence). The CDR3 is made up of 13 amino acids. CDR3 in amino acids: CASTKRGNTEAFF. CDR3 DNA: TGTGCCAGTACCAAGAGGGGGAACACTGAAGCTTTCTTT.

The chain links TRBV6-5 to TRBJ2-4; D possibly corresponds to TRBD2 (5 bases). Germline values: CDR1 MNHEY, CDR2 SVGAGI. The CDR3 is made up of 15 amino acids. V was cut by 0 bases and J by 6 bases, with 12 bases left in between. CDR3 region: CASSYSRVRGNIQYF. The CDR3 DNA reads TGTGCCAGCAGTTACTCTCGGGTCCGGGGAAACATTCAGTACTTC.

The rearrangement joins TRBV18 to TRBJ2-3, with TRBD2 matching 7 bases. CDR3 length: 15 residues. Losses at the gene ends were 4 bases for V and 2 bases for J; bases not matched to a gene: 6. Germline values: CDR1 KGHSH, CDR2 LQKENI. CDR3 protein: CASSLSGGSTDTQYF. In DNA form, the CDR3 reads TGTGCCAGCTCACTGTCCGGGGGGTCCACAGATACGCAGTATTTT.

The gene calls are TRBV2 and TRBJ1-1; 8 bases match TRBD1. Looked up from germline, CDR1 is SNHLY and CDR2 is FYNNEI. This CDR3 contains 14 residues. The V and J ends lost 7 bases and 5 bases, in that order; junction bases with no gene match: 9. The CDR3 DNA reads TGTGCCAGCAACACAGGGGGAAGGAGGACTGAAGCTTTCTTT. Translating it yields CASNTGGRRTEAFF. The full variable domain, its missing parts supplied by reference TRBV2 and TRBJ1-1, is EPEVTQTPSHQVTQMGQEVILRCVPISNHLYFYWYRQILGQKVEFLVSFYNNEISEKSEIFDDQFSVERPDGSNFTLKIRSTKLEDSAMYFCASNTGGRRTEAFFGQGTRLTVV.

V usage is TRBV5-1 and J usage is TRBJ2-2; 10 nucleotides align to TRBD1. V gave up 0 bases and J gave up 4 bases; unmatched junction bases: 3. Germline V lookup: CDR1 SGHRS, CDR2 YFSETQ. The length of the CDR3 is 16 residues. CDR3 nucleotide sequence: TGCGCCAGCAGCTTGGGACAGGGGGCGGTCACCGGGGAGCTGTTTTTT. Translated: CASSLGQGAVTGELFF.

Notes on this clone: Other DNA sequences within the sample encode an identical CDR3. This chain uses TRBV19 with TRBJ2-7; the match to TRBD2 covers 8 bases. V gave up 5 bases and J gave up 3 bases; unmatched junction bases: 6. Germline V CDR1 and CDR2: LNHDA, SQIVND (reference sequence). The CDR3 covers 14 residues. The CDR3 nucleotides are TGTGCCAGTAGTCCGGGAGGGAGGAGCTACGAGCAGTACTTC. It encodes CASSPGGRSYEQYF.

The J gene is TRBJ1-3, the V gene TRBV28; 8 positions match TRBD1. CDR3 size: 16 residues. Looked up from germline, CDR1 is MDHEN and CDR2 is SYDVKM. The V and J ends lost 5 bases and 0 bases, in that order; junction bases with no gene match: 6. This CDR3 is CASSPGGFSSGNTIYF. The CDR3 nucleotides are TGTGCCAGCAGTCCAGGGGGCTTTAGCTCTGGAAACACCATATATTTT.

This clone was found a few times. V and J are TRBV6-1 and TRBJ2-4; no definite D call. The CDR3 has 17 residues. The ends were cut back, 2 bases at V and 1 base at J, with 15 bases in the middle. CDR1 MNHNS and CDR2 SASEGT come from the germline V gene. CDR3 nucleotides: TGTGCCAGCAGTGAAAGAGGCCCGGGTGTCGCCAAAAACATTCAGTACTTC. Translated, it gives CASSERGPGVAKNIQYF.

The rearrangement joins TRBV19 to TRBJ2-3; 7 nucleotides align to TRBD1. CDR3 length: 15 amino acids. In germline, CDR1 is LNHDA, CDR2 SQIVND (reference sequence). With V trimmed by 5 bases and J by 2 bases, 7 bases remained unmatched. The CDR3 reads CASSSPGQDTDTQYF. The CDR3 DNA reads TGTGCCAGTAGTTCCCCTGGACAGGACACAGATACGCAGTATTTT.

V gene TRBV11-2 combines with J gene TRBJ2-2; D tentatively fits TRBD1 or TRBD2 (5 bases each). Looked up from germline, CDR1 is SGHAT and CDR2 is FQNNGV. CDR3 length equals 15 residues. V lost 5 bases and J lost 6, with 16 bases in between. The CDR3 sequence: CASSPGARSSGELFF. CDR3 coding DNA: TGTGCCAGCAGCCCCGGGGCTAGATCGTCCGGGGAGCTGTTTTTT.

This chain links TRBV15 with TRBJ1-5; D is uncertain. This CDR3 has 13 residues. Germline lookup yields CDR1 LNHNV and CDR2 YYDKDF (reference sequence). V was clipped by 1 base and J by 7 bases, with 8 bases between them. The CDR3 loop reads CATSRALQQPQHF. CDR3 DNA: TGTGCCACCAGCAGAGCACTGCAGCAGCCCCAGCATTTT.

The gene calls are TRBV18 and TRBJ2-7; no definite D call. Trimming shortened V by 4 bases and J by 12 bases, and 16 bases separated the two germline ends. The CDR3 contains 12 residues. CDR1 and CDR2 (germline): KGHSH, LQKENI. The CDR3 reads CASSLKRVEVYF. CDR3 in DNA: TGTGCCAGCTCACTTAAAAGGGTCGAGGTGTACTTC.

This chain joins TRBV2 and TRBJ1-2; a possible D gene is TRBD1 (6 bases). The germline CDR1 and CDR2 sequences are SNHLY and FYNNEI. CDR3 length: 14 residues. Trimming removed 6 bases from V and 2 bases from J, with 13 bases in between. The CDR3 is CASRRAQGNYGYTF. DNA of the CDR3: TGTGCCAGCAGAAGGGCCCAGGGGAACTATGGCTACACCTTC.

V is TRBV10-3 and J is TRBJ1-1; D not certain. Deletions cut 0 bases from V and 1 base from J, with 9 bases between. The CDR3 is made up of 15 amino acids. Per germline, CDR1 ENHRY and CDR2 SYGVKD. The CDR3 sequence: CAISESSGPNTEAFF. Written as DNA, the CDR3 is TGTGCCATCAGTGAGTCGTCTGGTCCGAACACTGAAGCTTTCTTT.

The J gene is TRBJ2-3, the V gene TRBV19; 7 nucleotides match TRBD1. Trimming at V came to 3 bases and at J to 4 bases, leaving 7 bases not matched to a gene. From germline, CDR1 is LNHDA and CDR2 SQIVND (reference sequence). The CDR3 has 15 amino acids. The CDR3 spells CASSMWDSYADTQYF. In DNA form, the CDR3 reads TGTGCCAGTAGTATGTGGGACAGTTATGCAGATACGCAGTATTTT.

The count of this clone is one. The chain couples TRBV27 to TRBJ2-1; 11 bases match TRBD2. The CDR3 runs 17 residues. Germline loops: CDR1 MNHEY, CDR2 SMNVEV (reference sequence). With V trimmed by 5 bases and J by 4 bases, 10 bases remained unmatched. The CDR3 protein is CASSPILLAGAYNEQFF. CDR3 DNA: TGTGCCAGCAGTCCCATCCTACTAGCGGGAGCGTACAATGAGCAGTTCTTC.

The V and J genes are TRBV7-8 and TRBJ1-1; D remains unclear. V lost 2 bases to trimming and J lost 1 base, with 8 bases between them. CDR1 is SGHVS and CDR2 is FQNEAQ in the germline V gene. The CDR3 runs 14 residues. The CDR3 sequence: CASSLWEKNTEAFF. In nucleotides, the CDR3 is TGTGCCAGCAGCTTATGGGAGAAGAACACTGAAGCTTTCTTT.

This chain joins TRBV28 and TRBJ1-4; D is unresolved. Germline V gives CDR1 MDHEN, CDR2 SYDVKM. The V end lost 3 bases, the J end lost 0 bases, and 11 bases lay between the germline ends. The length of the CDR3 is 16 residues. The CDR3 here is CASSFSRAATNEKLFF. The CDR3 DNA follows: TGTGCCAGCAGTTTCTCAAGGGCGGCAACTAATGAAAAACTGTTTTTT.

With regard to this clone: Other DNA sequences from this sample encode an identical CDR3 as well. The chain combines TRBV30 with TRBJ2-5; no clear D. The CDR3 is made up of 11 amino acids. Deletions cut 0 bases from V and 4 bases from J, with 3 bases between. CDR1 and CDR2 (germline): GTSNPN, SVGIG (reference sequence). CDR3 residues: CAWSVAETQYF. The DNA for the CDR3 is TGTGCCTGGAGTGTAGCAGAGACCCAGTACTTC.

The genes are TRBV14 and TRBJ2-3; D unresolved. The CDR3 is 16 amino acids. Trimming took 0 bases from V and 0 from J, leaving 10 bases between them. CDR1 is SGHDN and CDR2 is FVKESK in the germline V gene. Written as DNA, the CDR3 is TGTGCCAGCAGCCAAGATATACGTGCTAGCACAGATACGCAGTATTTT. Translated, it gives CASSQDIRASTDTQYF.

The chain carries TRBV7-2 and TRBJ2-2; D is undetermined. The CDR3 is 13 amino acids. Per germline, CDR1 SGHTA and CDR2 FQGNSA. The V and J ends lost 5 bases and 2 bases respectively, with 6 bases between them. CDR3: CASSQYNTGELFF. CDR3 sequence (DNA): TGTGCCAGCAGCCAATATAACACCGGGGAGCTGTTTTTT.

The chain recombines TRBV4-2 with TRBJ2-1; D might be TRBD1 (6 bases). Germline-derived CDR1 and CDR2 are LGHNA and YNFKEQ. V lost 7 bases to trimming and J lost 0 bases, with 19 bases between them. This CDR3 is 17 amino acids long. This chain's CDR3 is CASTHSKTGSSYNEQFF. DNA for the CDR3: TGTGCCAGCACCCACTCCAAAACAGGGAGCTCCTACAATGAGCAGTTCTTC.

Only one count was recorded for this clone. V gene TRBV28 combines with J gene TRBJ2-2; 8 bases align to TRBD1. The length of the CDR3 is 17 residues. V was pared by 3 bases and J by 2 bases, with 8 bases of the junction left unmatched. Germline CDR1 and CDR2: MDHEN and SYDVKM. The CDR3 sequence: CASSFFGTGLNTGELFF. The CDR3 bases are TGTGCCAGCAGTTTCTTCGGGACAGGACTTAACACCGGGGAGCTGTTTTTT.